This T cell receptor beta chain comes out of a study of blood T cell repertoires in COVID-19 (dated by TCRdb to about 2020). Background on the whole study: Samples from collaborators originated in the United States, Italy and Spain and spanned both the acute and convalescent phases of COVID-19. The material from the prospective study consisted of cDNA or gDNA derived from T cells, B-cell-depleted T cells, or PBMCs. Deeply sampled blood TCRbeta repertoires from subjects exposed to, actively infected with, or recovered from COVID-19 were included in the dataset. The repertoires were released in a freely available public database intended as a resource for research on the immune response to SARS-CoV-2. Samples were obtained from the ongoing ImmuneRACE study (first 160 participants) and from over 1,000 subjects provided by 6 global collaborators. A de-identified subject ID, COVID-19 status, age in years and sex were almost always included in the sample metadata. Where available, HLA class I and class II types were taken from metadata supplied by the sample provider and were not determined by assay-based typing. The study at large found these results: Clinical and demographic metadata were provided uncurated, with the amount varying by source and participant.

Worth noting for this clone: This clone's antigen is unknown. No qualities accompany the bases; no much larger clone lies one base away.

At one collaborating source in Seattle, patients were enrolled during active infection and were followed longitudinally through the course of disease. Collaborating institutions collected whole blood in K2EDTA tubes following their own protocols. Collaborator samples were shipped for TCRbeta analysis as frozen whole blood, isolated PBMCs, or DNA extracted from either sample type. Spanning cysteine to phenylalanine, the CDR3 consists of 15 amino acids. The CDR3 DNA has 45 bases and is translated from base 1. The immunoSEQ Assay, a bias-controlled multiplex PCR, was used to amplify TCRbeta CDR3 regions from genomic DNA. In the original analysis: Nucleated cell counts per sample were estimated from amplification of reference gene primers within the assay. To quantify the absolute abundance of each unique TCRbeta CDR3 rearrangement, sequence reads were collapsed and filtered. For each sample, productive Simpson clonality was calculated as the square root of Simpson's diversity index across productive rearrangements. This is the immuneACCESS table as TCRdb keeps it, with only in-frame sequences that have V and J called. A part of the clones is gone; compared with another copy, unresolved V genes explain less than half, and the rest is unexplained. D and trimming were read from the DNA, whereas the V and J calls and clone size are those reported in that table. This sample lists 180,000 or so clones; roughly nine tenths were detected once. The top ten constitute roughly 9.7% of the sample.

The rearranged chain carries TRBV21-1 and TRBJ2-7; TRBD2, the table's D call, was not compared with the DNA. TRBV21-1 is a pseudogene locus. Sample: peripheral blood. This clonotype was obtained from a woman in her fifties or sixties with COVID-19, enrolled during active disease. In nucleotides, the sequence is TGTGCCAGCAGCAAAGCGCGGGGGGCGCACGACGAGCAGTACTTC. Its translation is CASSKARGAHDEQYF.